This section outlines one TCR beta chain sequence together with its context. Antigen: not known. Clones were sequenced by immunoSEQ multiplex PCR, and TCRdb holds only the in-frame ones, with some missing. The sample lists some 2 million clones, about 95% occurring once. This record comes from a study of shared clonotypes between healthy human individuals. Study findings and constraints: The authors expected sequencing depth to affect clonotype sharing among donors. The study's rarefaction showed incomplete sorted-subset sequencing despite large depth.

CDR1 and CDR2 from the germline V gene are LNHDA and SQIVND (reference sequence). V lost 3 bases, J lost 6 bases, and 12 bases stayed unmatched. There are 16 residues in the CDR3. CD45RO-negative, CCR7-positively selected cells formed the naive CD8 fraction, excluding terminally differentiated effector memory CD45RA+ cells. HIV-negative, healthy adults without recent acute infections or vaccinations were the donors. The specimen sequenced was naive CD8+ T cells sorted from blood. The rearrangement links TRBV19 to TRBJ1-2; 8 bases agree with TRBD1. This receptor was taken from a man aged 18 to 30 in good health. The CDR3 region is CASSMSSDRVKDGYTF. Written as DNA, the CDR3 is TGTGCCAGTAGTATGTCGTCGGACAGGGTAAAGGATGGCTACACCTTC. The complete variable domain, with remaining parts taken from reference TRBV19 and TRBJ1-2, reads DGGITQSPKYLFRKEGQNVTLSCEQNLNHDAMYWYRQDPGQGLRLIYYSQIVNDFQKGDIAEGYSVSREKKESFPLTVTSAQKNPTAFYLCASSMSSDRVKDGYTFGSGTRLTVV.